This entry lists 15 T cell receptor beta chains sequenced from one sample in a study of beta chain features in type 1 diabetes. Every isolated RNA sample was fully reverse transcribed, so sequencing captured expressed TCRB transcripts. The method was immunoSEQ multiplex PCR; TCRdb's version includes in-frame clones alone and lacks a portion of them. The sample carries 30,000 to 45,000 clones, around 64% recorded once. What was sequenced was Tregs from blood. The receptors here all came from a woman aged 25-40 years in good health.

V and J are TRBV5-4 and TRBJ1-1; a weak D match, TRBD1 (6 bases). The CDR3 spans 18 residues. The germline V and J ends were trimmed by 0 bases and 2 bases, with 20 bases remaining between them. The germline V gene encodes CDR1 SGHNT and CDR2 YYREEE (reference sequence). CDR3 sequence: CASSLGTKARGGNTEAFF. CDR3 nucleotide sequence: TGTGCCAGCAGCTTGGGGACAAAGGCAAGGGGGGGAAACACTGAAGCTTTCTTT.

J is TRBJ2-3 and V is TRBV5-1; TRBD1 aligns across 8 bases. This CDR3 contains 14 residues. From germline, CDR1 is SGHRS and CDR2 YFSETQ. The ends lost 3 bases at V and 1 base at J; junction bases unmatched: 1. The CDR3: CASSWGQGTDTQYF. In DNA form, the CDR3 reads TGCGCCAGCAGCTGGGGACAGGGCACAGATACGCAGTATTTT.

This chain uses TRBV6-5 with TRBJ2-7, with 9 nucleotides matching TRBD2. The CDR3 has 14 residues. Germline V gene data show CDR1 as MNHEY and CDR2 as SVGAGI. The trim removed 4 bases at V and 3 bases at J, leaving 4 bases unmatched. The CDR3 region is CASSWTSENYEQYF. In DNA form, the CDR3 reads TGTGCCAGCAGTTGGACTAGCGAAAACTACGAGCAGTACTTC.

This sequence joins TRBV5-1 and TRBJ2-2; D remains ambiguous. The V gene's germline CDR1 is SGHRS and CDR2 YFSETQ. V gave up 0 bases and J gave up 4 bases, with 7 bases separating them. This CDR3 has 14 residues. CDR3 DNA sequence: TGCGCCAGCAGCTTGGCCGTCGGCACCGGGGAGCTGTTTTTT. It encodes CASSLAVGTGELFF.

This rearrangement joins TRBV5-1 to TRBJ2-2, with TRBD2 as a possible D gene (6 bases). Germline V gene sequence: CDR1 SGHRS, CDR2 YFSETQ. V lost 4 bases and J lost 0, with 10 bases in between. The CDR3 is 15 amino acids. The CDR3 region is CASSLGLPNTGELFF. CDR3 DNA: TGCGCCAGCAGCCTGGGACTTCCGAACACCGGGGAGCTGTTTTTT.

This clone showed up just a few times. The V gene is TRBV2, the J gene TRBJ2-1, with 8 bases lining up with TRBD2. Germline-derived CDR1 and CDR2 are SNHLY and FYNNEI. This CDR3 spans 17 amino acids. The V and J ends lost 2 bases and 15 bases, in that order; junction bases with no gene match: 21. DNA of the CDR3: TGTGCCAGCAGTGAACGCTTCTTCGCGGGAGGTCCGGTTCTGCTGTTCTTC. Translation gives CASSERFFAGGPVLLFF.

The chain recombines TRBV30 with TRBJ1-4; 8 nucleotides align to TRBD1. The V gene's germline CDR1 is GTSNPN and CDR2 SVGIG (reference sequence). CDR3 size: 16 residues. V lost 3 bases, J lost 6 bases, and 12 bases stayed unmatched. Written as DNA, the CDR3 is TGTGCCTGGAGCCAACCCGGGTACAGGGGGTATGAAAAACTGTTTTTT. Residues: CAWSQPGYRGYEKLFF.

This chain links TRBV29-1 with TRBJ2-1; 7 nucleotides match TRBD1. The CDR3 is 13 amino acids. In germline, CDR1 is SQVTM, CDR2 ANQGSEA. V gave up 8 bases and J gave up 1 base; unmatched junction bases: 5. The DNA for the CDR3 is TGCAGCCTTAGCAGGGGGTCCTACAATGAGCAGTTCTTC. Encoded protein: CSLSRGSYNEQFF.

This rearrangement joins TRBV5-4 to TRBJ2-6, with 7 bases that match TRBD1. Germline-derived CDR1 and CDR2 are SGHNT and YYREEE (reference sequence). The CDR3 has 16 amino acids. The V segment lost 1 base and the J segment 3 bases; nucleotides outside the gene matches: 4. The DNA of the CDR3 is TGTGCCAGCAGCTTGACAGGGGATAGTGGGGCCAACGTCCTGACTTTC. Translation gives CASSLTGDSGANVLTF.

The chain joins TRBV7-3 to TRBJ2-2; the match to TRBD2 covers 7 bases. J lost 1 base, V lost 2 bases, and 1 base had no gene match. Germline values: CDR1 SGHTA, CDR2 FQGTGA. This CDR3 is built from 15 residues. The CDR3 DNA reads as TGTGCCAGCAGCTTATCGGGGGGGAACACCGGGGAGCTGTTTTTT. Its protein product is CASSLSGGNTGELFF.

The V call is TRBV29-1, the J call TRBJ2-3; the D gene is possibly TRBD1 (5 bases). Trimming removed 3 bases from V and 2 bases from J, with 12 bases in between. Germline CDR1 SQVTM, CDR2 ANQGSEA. The CDR3 length is 14 residues. CDR3 DNA: TGCAGCGTTGAGGGCAGGGCAAACACAGATACGCAGTATTTT. It specifies CSVEGRANTDTQYF.

This chain uses TRBV2 with TRBJ2-1, with 7 bases that match TRBD2. The germline V gene encodes CDR1 SNHLY and CDR2 FYNNEI. The V and J ends lost 3 bases and 16 bases, in that order; junction bases with no gene match: 9. The CDR3 is 12 amino acids. CDR3 coding DNA: TGTGCCAGCAGTGAGACTAGCAGGTCCCATTTCTTC. Translated: CASSETSRSHFF.

Only one count was recorded for this clone. The CDR3 DNA is TGTGCCAGCAGCCTACCCGGACAGGGAAGGGAGACCCAGTACTTC. Its translation: CASSLPGQGRETQYF. This chain connects TRBV5-4 to TRBJ2-5; 8 bases line up with TRBD1. Germline V lookup: CDR1 SGHNT, CDR2 YYREEE (reference sequence). J lost 5 bases, V lost 4 bases, and 10 bases had no gene match. CDR3 length: 15 residues.

The V gene is TRBV4-1, the J gene TRBJ1-5; D is uncertain. V lost 0 bases and J 6 bases, leaving 12 bases between the germline ends. Germline CDR1 and CDR2: MGHRA and YSYEKL. CDR3 length: 15 amino acids. As DNA, the CDR3 is TGCGCCAGCAGCCAAGATCGGGAGGGCGGTCAGCCCCAGCATTTT. It translates to CASSQDREGGQPQHF.

J is TRBJ2-7 and V is TRBV2; D is perhaps TRBD1 (6 bases). The CDR3 has 14 amino acids. V shed 6 bases and J shed 0 bases, with 12 bases lying between them. Germline lookup yields CDR1 SNHLY and CDR2 FYNNEI. The CDR3 nucleotides are TGTGCCAGCAGCAGGACAGAAATCTCCTACGAGCAGTACTTC. Amino acids: CASSRTEISYEQYF.